The T cell receptor beta chain described here comes from a study of T cells in Graves' hyperthyroidism and ophthalmopathy. For the study at large: The blood sample was taken at first diagnosis, before treatment began.

This clonotype was recorded at least ten times. Amplified TCR beta CDR3 regions came from RNA transcripts. The HTBI primer set was used in a first-round RT-PCR of the TCR CDR3. TCRdb passed the multiplex PCR reads through MiXCR, listing each CDR3 protein once. The sample records some 400,000 distinct CDR3 sequences, roughly 14% being singletons. The germline V and J ends were trimmed by 6 bases and 0 bases, with 11 bases remaining between them. CDR3 length equals 14 residues. The germline gives CDR1 MNHEY, CDR2 SMNVEV (reference sequence). Sample: blood. This rearrangement joins TRBV27 to TRBJ1-1; D is unclear. The TCR sequence derives from a man aged 30 to 45 with Graves' hyperthyroidism that later progressed to Graves' ophthalmopathy. CDR3 loop: CASRRSVVNTEAFF. DNA for the CDR3: TGTGCCAGCAGACGTAGTGTAGTGAACACTGAAGCTTTCTTT.